This T cell receptor beta chain was identified during a study of blood T cell repertoires in COVID-19. Per germline, CDR1 SGHAT and CDR2 FQNNGV. The CDR3 sequence is 18 residues long. Trimming took 0 bases from V and 1 from J; bases not matched to a gene: 10. In the authors' workflow: Estimated nucleated cell counts came from reference gene primer amplification. Sequenced by immunoSEQ multiplex PCR; TCRdb stores in-frame clones only, minus some. V and J calls and clone size come straight from that table; D and trimming were deduced from the DNA. The table records 110,000 to 150,000 clones, just over 85% of them present only once.

The receptor comes from an older woman with acute or convalescent COVID-19. Material for sequencing was peripheral blood. The genes are TRBV11-2 and TRBJ1-1, with 8 bases identical to TRBD1. CDR3 region: CASSLDERTGRRNTEAFF. For the CDR3, the DNA is TGTGCCAGCAGCTTAGATGAAAGGACAGGGAGAAGGAACACTGAAGCTTTCTTT.